These 8 T cell receptor beta chains came from one sample sequenced in a study of long-term antiretroviral therapy in people with HIV (dated by TCRdb to 2022 to 2024). Sequencing of the TRB variable region was done with the immunoSEQ hsTCRB v3.0 assay at survey level resolution. The clones in this table, taken by TCRdb from immuneACCESS, are in-frame only. Not every clone is retained; where verified, under half of the shortfall comes from an unresolved V gene, and the cause of the rest is unknown. The sample records 20,000 or so clones, around 78% of which are singletons. The ten largest clones take up about 6.9% of the sample. The sequencing here drew on unsorted PBMCs, taken 2.2 years after starting antiretroviral therapy. These receptors were taken from a man aged 50-59 years with HIV.

The CDR3 bases are TGCGCCAGCAGCCAGAGACAGCTTAACTATGGCTACACCTTC. This encodes CASSQRQLNYGYTF. V is TRBV4-1 and J is TRBJ1-2, with D perhaps TRBD1 (5 bases). Trimming took 3 bases from V and 1 from J, leaving 9 bases between them. The length of the CDR3 is 14 residues. CDR1 is MGHRA, CDR2 YSYEKL, per germline.

V gene TRBV15 combines with J gene TRBJ2-5, with 7 bases fitting TRBD1. CDR1 is LNHNV and CDR2 is YYDKDF in the germline V gene (reference sequence). Losses at the gene ends were 0 bases for V and 5 bases for J; bases not matched to a gene: 6. The CDR3 runs to 15 residues. CDR3: CATSRDKARGETQYF. CDR3 in DNA: TGTGCCACCAGCAGAGATAAGGCCAGGGGGGAGACCCAGTACTTC. Full variable domain (outside the CDR3, taken from reference TRBV15 and TRBJ2-5): DAMVIQNPRYQVTQFGKPVTLSCSQTLNHNVMYWYQQKSSQAPKLLFHYYDKDFNNEADTPDNFQSRRPNTSFCFLDIRSPGLGDTAMYLCATSRDKARGETQYFGPGTRLLVL.

This sequence joins TRBV18 and TRBJ2-7; D uncertain. Trimming pared 3 bases from V and 4 bases from J, leaving 7 bases between. This CDR3 has 12 residues. Germline CDR1 reads KGHSH; CDR2 reads LQKENI. CDR3 sequence: CASSPQRYEQYF. CDR3 in DNA: TGTGCCAGCTCACCCCAGAGGTACGAGCAGTACTTC.

This chain uses TRBV5-1 with TRBJ2-7, with 9 positions matching TRBD2. The CDR3 runs 14 residues. Germline V gene data show CDR1 as SGHRS and CDR2 as YFSETQ. The trim removed 0 bases at V and 4 bases at J, leaving 2 bases unmatched. CDR3 DNA sequence: TGCGCCAGCAGCTTGGCTAGCGGGATTTACGAGCAGTACTTC. Encoded protein: CASSLASGIYEQYF.

The genes are TRBV28 and TRBJ1-4, with 7 bases fitting TRBD1. In germline, CDR1 is MDHEN, CDR2 SYDVKM. This CDR3 comprises 13 residues. The junction had 5 bases not matched to a gene; V was cut back by 3 bases and J by 10 bases. The CDR3 DNA sequence: TGTGCCAGCAGTTTCCCAGGGGGGGGAAAACTGTTTTTT. It codes for CASSFPGGGKLFF.

V and J are TRBV11-2 and TRBJ1-5, with a possible D match to TRBD1 (5 bases). This CDR3 region has 17 residues. Germline V gives CDR1 SGHAT, CDR2 FQNNGV. Trimming took 1 base from V and 0 from J, leaving 13 bases between them. The CDR3 region has the DNA TGTGCCAGCAGCTTAGGCGACAGACAATATAGCAATCAGCCCCAGCATTTT. Translating it yields CASSLGDRQYSNQPQHF.

The V gene is TRBV7-6, the J gene TRBJ2-1, with unresolved D. V dropped 5 bases and J dropped 5 bases, with 13 bases sitting between them. The CDR3 contains 14 residues. The germline V gene has CDR1 SGHVS and CDR2 FNYEAQ. The CDR3 nucleotides read TGTGCCAGCAGCCTAGAGGCAGACAACAATGAGCAGTTCTTC. This translates into CASSLEADNNEQFF. Drawing the rest from reference TRBV7-6 and TRBJ2-1, the complete variable domain is GAGVSQSPRYKVTKRGQDVALRCDPISGHVSLYWYRQALGQGPEFLTYFNYEAQQDKSGLPNDRFSAERPEGSISTLTIQRTEQRDSAMYRCASSLEADNNEQFFGPGTRLTVL.

CDR3 amino acids: CASSWDSGRDTQYF. In DNA form, the CDR3 reads TGTGCCAGCAGCTGGGATAGCGGGAGGGATACGCAGTATTTT. The rearrangement uses TRBV7-9 and TRBJ2-3; 10 bases map to TRBD2. CDR3 length: 14 residues. Trimming took 4 bases from V and 6 from J; bases not matched to a gene: 4. Germline lookup yields CDR1 SEHNR and CDR2 FQNEAQ (reference sequence).